This TCR beta chain stems from a study of blood T cell repertoires in COVID-19. For the study at large: Specimens from acute and convalescent COVID-19 originated in the United States, Italy and Spain. T cells, B-cell-depleted T cells, or PBMCs supplied cDNA or gDNA.

Authors' data handling: Amplified reference gene primers provided the basis for estimating nucleated cell counts. Libraries were prepared by immunoSEQ multiplex PCR; TCRdb keeps only in-frame clonotypes and omits some of them. That table gives V, J and clone size, and the DNA gave D and trimming. This sample yields some 80,000 clones, of which 84% are seen a single time; 3.5% to 4% belongs to the top ten. Trimming stripped 1 base from V and 2 bases from J, with 10 bases between. The CDR3 covers 15 residues. Per germline, CDR1 SGHTA and CDR2 FQGNSA. This receptor was obtained from a man aged 45-65 years with acute or convalescent COVID-19. Sequenced material: peripheral blood. The V gene is TRBV7-2, the J gene TRBJ2-3; TRBD2 is a possible D gene (6 bases). CDR3 residues: CASSLGASVTDTQYF. The DNA for the CDR3 is TGTGCCAGCAGCTTAGGGGCTAGCGTCACAGATACGCAGTATTTT.